Given below is one T cell receptor beta chain in context. This CDR3 contains 16 residues. The V end lost 5 bases, the J end lost 0 bases, and 16 bases lay between the germline ends. The germline CDR1 and CDR2 sequences are MDHEN and SYDVKM. Method: immunoSEQ multiplex PCR; TCRdb's copy keeps in-frame clones and lacks some. The repertoire includes about 350,000 clones, roughly nine tenths of them detected once, and 3% to 4.5% sits in the top ten. The source of the sample is a study of blood T cell repertoires in COVID-19. Sequenced material: peripheral blood. J is TRBJ1-2 and V is TRBV28; D is possibly TRBD1 (5 bases). This clonotype originated in a woman aged 60-75 years with COVID-19, enrolled during active disease. The chain's CDR3 is CASSPRTLVTNYGYTF. In nucleotides, the CDR3 is TGTGCCAGCAGTCCCAGGACACTCGTCACTAACTATGGCTACACCTTC.